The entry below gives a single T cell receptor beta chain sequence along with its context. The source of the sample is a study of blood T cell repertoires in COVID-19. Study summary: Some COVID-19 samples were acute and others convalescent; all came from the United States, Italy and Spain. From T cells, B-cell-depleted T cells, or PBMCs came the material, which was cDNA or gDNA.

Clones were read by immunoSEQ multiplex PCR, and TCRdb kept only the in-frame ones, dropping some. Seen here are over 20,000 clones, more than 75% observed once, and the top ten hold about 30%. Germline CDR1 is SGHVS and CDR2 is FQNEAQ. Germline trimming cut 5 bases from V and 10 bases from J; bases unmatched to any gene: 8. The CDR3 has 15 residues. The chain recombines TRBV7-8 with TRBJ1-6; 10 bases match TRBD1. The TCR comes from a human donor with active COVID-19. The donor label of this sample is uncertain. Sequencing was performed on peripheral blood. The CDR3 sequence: CASSPRGTGESPLHF. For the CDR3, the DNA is TGTGCCAGCAGCCCACGTGGGACAGGGGAATCACCCCTCCACTTT.